This paragraph covers one T cell receptor beta chain sequence. Its antigen is unidentified. Within the sample, other DNA sequences also encode this same CDR3. This entry belongs to a study of shared clonotypes between healthy human individuals. CD45RO-negative, CCR7-selected cells formed the naive CD8 fraction, which excluded terminally differentiated effector memory CD45RA+ cells. In germline, CDR1 is SGDLS, CDR2 YYNGEE. V was pared by 0 bases and J by 6 bases, with 6 bases between. This CDR3 contains 13 residues. Study results and limitations: In this cohort, only blood was sampled, and tissue repertoires likely differ. A limitation of the genetic and exposure-history diversity represented arose from few donors.

The run depth of the assay was deep. Using immunoSEQ multiplex PCR, the repertoire was profiled, and TCRdb retains in-frame clones only, with some absent. This table has about 2.1 million clones, 93% appearing once. The TCR sequence derives from a man younger than 35 in good health. Some clones in this sample may be carry-over from other donors' samples. This chain uses TRBV9 with TRBJ2-2; D perhaps matches TRBD1 (5 bases). Material for sequencing was naive CD8+ T cells from PBMCs. The CDR3 sequence: CASSVGGAGELFF. The CDR3 coding sequence is TGTGCCAGCAGCGTAGGGGGCGCCGGGGAGCTGTTTTTT.